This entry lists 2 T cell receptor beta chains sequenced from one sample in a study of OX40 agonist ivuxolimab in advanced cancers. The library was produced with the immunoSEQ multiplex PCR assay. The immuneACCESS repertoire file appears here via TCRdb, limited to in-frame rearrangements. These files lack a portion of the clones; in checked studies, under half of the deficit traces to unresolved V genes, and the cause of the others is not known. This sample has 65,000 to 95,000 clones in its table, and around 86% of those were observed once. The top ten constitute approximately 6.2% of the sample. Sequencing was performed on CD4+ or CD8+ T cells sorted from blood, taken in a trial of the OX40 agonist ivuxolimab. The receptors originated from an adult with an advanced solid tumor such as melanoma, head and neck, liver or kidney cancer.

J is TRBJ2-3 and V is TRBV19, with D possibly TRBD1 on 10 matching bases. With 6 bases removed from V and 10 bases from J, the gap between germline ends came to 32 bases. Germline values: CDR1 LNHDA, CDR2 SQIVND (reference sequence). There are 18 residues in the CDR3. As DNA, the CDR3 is TGTGCCAGTAGGAGGACAGGGGGTGGTAGCGGGAGCCGGTCCCCGCAGTATTTT. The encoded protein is CASRRTGGGSGSRSPQYF. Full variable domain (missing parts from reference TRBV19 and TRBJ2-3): DGGITQSPKYLFRKEGQNVTLSCEQNLNHDAMYWYRQDPGQGLRLIYYSQIVNDFQKGDIAEGYSVSREKKESFPLTVTSAQKNPTAFYLCASRRTGGGSGSRSPQYFGPGTRLTVL.

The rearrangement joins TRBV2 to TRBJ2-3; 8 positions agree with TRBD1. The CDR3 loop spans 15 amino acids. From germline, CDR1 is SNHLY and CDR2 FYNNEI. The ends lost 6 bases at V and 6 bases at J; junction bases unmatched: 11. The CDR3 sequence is CASSQGQGSRDTQYF. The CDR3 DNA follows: TGTGCCAGCAGCCAAGGACAGGGTTCGAGGGATACGCAGTATTTT.